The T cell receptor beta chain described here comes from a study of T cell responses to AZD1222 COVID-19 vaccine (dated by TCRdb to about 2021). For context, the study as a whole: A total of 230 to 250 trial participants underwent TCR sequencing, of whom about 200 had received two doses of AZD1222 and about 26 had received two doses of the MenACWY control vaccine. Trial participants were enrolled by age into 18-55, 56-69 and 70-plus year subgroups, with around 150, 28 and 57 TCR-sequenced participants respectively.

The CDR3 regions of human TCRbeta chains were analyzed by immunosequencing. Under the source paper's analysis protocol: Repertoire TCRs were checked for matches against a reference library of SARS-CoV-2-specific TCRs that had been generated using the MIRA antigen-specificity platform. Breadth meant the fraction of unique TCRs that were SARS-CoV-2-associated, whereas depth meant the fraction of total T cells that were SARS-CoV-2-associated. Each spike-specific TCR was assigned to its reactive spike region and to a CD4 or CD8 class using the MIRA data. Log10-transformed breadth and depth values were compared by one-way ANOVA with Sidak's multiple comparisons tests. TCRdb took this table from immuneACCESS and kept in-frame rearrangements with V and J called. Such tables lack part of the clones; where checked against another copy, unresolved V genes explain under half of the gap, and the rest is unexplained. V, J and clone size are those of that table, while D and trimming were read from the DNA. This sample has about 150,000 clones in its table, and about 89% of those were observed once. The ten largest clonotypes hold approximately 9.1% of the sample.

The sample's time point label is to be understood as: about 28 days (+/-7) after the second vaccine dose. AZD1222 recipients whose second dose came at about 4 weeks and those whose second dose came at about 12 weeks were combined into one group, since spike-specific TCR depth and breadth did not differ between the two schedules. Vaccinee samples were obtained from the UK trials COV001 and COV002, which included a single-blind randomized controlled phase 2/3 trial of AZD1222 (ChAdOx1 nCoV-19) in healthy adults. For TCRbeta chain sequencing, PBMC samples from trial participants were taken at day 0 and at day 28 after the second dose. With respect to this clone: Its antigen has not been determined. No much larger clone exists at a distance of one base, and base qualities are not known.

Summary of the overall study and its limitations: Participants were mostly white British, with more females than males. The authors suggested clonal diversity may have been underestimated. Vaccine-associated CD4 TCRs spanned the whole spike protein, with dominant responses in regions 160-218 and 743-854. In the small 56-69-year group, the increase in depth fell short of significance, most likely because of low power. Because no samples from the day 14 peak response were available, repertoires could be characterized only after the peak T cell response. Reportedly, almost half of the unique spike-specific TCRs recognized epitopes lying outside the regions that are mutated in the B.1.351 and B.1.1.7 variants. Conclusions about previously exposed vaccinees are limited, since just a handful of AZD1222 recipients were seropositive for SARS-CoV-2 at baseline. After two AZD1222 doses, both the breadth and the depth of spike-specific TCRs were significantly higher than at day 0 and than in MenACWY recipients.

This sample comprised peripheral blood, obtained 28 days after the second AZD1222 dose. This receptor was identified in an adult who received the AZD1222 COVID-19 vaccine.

The nucleotide sequence reads as follows: TGTGCCAGCAGTTTACTACCAGGGAAAGGCAATCAGCCCCAGCATTTT. It encodes CASSLLPGKGNQPQHF. The chain is made from TRBV27 and TRBJ1-5; TRBD1 might be the D gene, on 5 matching bases. The CDR3 contains 16 residues, cysteine and phenylalanine counted. Just CDR3 DNA is preserved here, 48 bases in frame from base 1. As encoded in the germline V gene (reference sequence), CDR1 is MNHEY while CDR2 is SMNVEV. Trimming costs V 2 bases and J 2 bases, and their ends lie 13 bases apart.